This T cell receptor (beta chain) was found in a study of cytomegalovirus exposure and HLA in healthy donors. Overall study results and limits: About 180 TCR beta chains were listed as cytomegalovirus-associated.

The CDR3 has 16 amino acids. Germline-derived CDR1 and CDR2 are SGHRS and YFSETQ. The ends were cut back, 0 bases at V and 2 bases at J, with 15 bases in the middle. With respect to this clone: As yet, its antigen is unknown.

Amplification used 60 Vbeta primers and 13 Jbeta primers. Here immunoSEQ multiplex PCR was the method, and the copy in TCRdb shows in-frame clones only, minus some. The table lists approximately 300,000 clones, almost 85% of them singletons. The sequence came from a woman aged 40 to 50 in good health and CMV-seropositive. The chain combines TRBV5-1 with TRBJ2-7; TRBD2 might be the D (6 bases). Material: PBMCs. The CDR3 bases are TGCGCCAGCAGCTTGGAGGGGTTGGAGGGAACCTACGAGCAGTACTTC. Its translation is CASSLEGLEGTYEQYF. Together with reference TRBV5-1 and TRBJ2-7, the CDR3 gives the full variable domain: KAGVTQTPRYLIKTRGQQVTLSCSPISGHRSVSWYQQTPGQGLQFLFEYFSETQRNKGNFPGRFSGRQFSNSRSEMNVSTLELGDSALYLCASSLEGLEGTYEQYFGPGTRLTVT.